The T cell receptor (beta chain) described here comes from a study of blood T cell repertoires in COVID-19 (dated by TCRdb to the early 2020s). General notes on the study: Samples covering the acute and convalescent phases of COVID-19 were provided by collaborators in the United States, Italy and Spain. Samples came from the ongoing ImmuneRACE study (first 160 participants) plus 1,254 subjects from 6 global collaborators. A freely available public database, intended as a resource for researchers studying the immune response to SARS-CoV-2, is where the repertoires were released. Nearly every sample came with metadata listing a de-identified subject ID, COVID-19 status, age in years and sex. The prospective study material was composed of cDNA or gDNA derived from T cells, B-cell-depleted T cells, or PBMCs. HLA class I and class II types, where available, came from metadata supplied by the sample provider rather than from assay-based typing. The dataset comprised deeply sampled blood TCRbeta repertoires from subjects exposed to, actively infected with, or recovered from COVID-19. Study-level results and caveats: The amount of clinical and demographic metadata varied by source and participant and was provided uncurated.

The cysteine opens and the phenylalanine closes a CDR3 of 15 amino acids. CDR3 DNA only is kept here, 45 bases in frame from base 1. The germline V gene provides CDR1 SGDLS and CDR2 YYNGEE. Relative to germline, V is 4 bases shorter and J is 0 bases shorter, with 13 bases between their ends. The collaborating institutions used their own protocols to collect whole blood in K2EDTA tubes. For TCRbeta analysis, collaborator samples were shipped as frozen whole blood, as isolated PBMCs, or as DNA extracted from either sample type. This clone showed up just a few times. Its antigen remains undetermined. No much larger clone exists at a distance of one base, and base qualities are not known. TCRbeta CDR3 regions were amplified from genomic DNA by means of the immunoSEQ Assay, a bias-controlled multiplex PCR. In the authors' own workflow: The number of nucleated cells in each sample was estimated by amplification of reference gene primers within the assay. To quantify the absolute abundance of each unique TCRbeta CDR3 rearrangement, sequence reads were collapsed and filtered. Productive Simpson clonality was computed per sample as the square root of Simpson's diversity index over productive rearrangements. Sourced from immuneACCESS, this table was stored by TCRdb with only in-frame sequences that have V and J called. A share of the clones is absent; for the studies checked, an unresolved V gene accounts for under half, and the remainder has no known explanation. V and J calls and clone size are given by that table; D and trimming were obtained from the DNA. This sample comprises about 140,000 clones, roughly 85% of them detected only once. The ten largest clones add up to around 2.9% of the sample.

The chain links TRBV9 with TRBJ1-2; TRBD1 is perhaps the D gene, given 6 matching bases. Source material: peripheral blood. The TCR originated in a man aged 45-65 years with acute or convalescent COVID-19. The CDR3 is CASSIYRDSNYGYTF. The nucleotide sequence reads as follows: TGTGCCAGCAGCATCTACAGGGATTCTAACTATGGCTACACCTTC.